One and the same sample provided the 27 T cell receptor beta chains below, sequenced in a study of T cell changes during pregnancy in multiple sclerosis. TCRdb's table, derived via immunoSEQ multiplex PCR, lists solely in-frame clones and lacks some. The data show around 100,000 clones, roughly nine tenths seen once. The specimen was peripheral blood, collected after pregnancy. All receptors come from a female donor with multiple sclerosis, enrolled in a pregnancy study.

This sequence joins TRBV19 and TRBJ2-7; a weak D match, TRBD2 (5 bases). V lost 3 bases and J lost 2, with 11 bases in between. The germline V gene encodes CDR1 LNHDA and CDR2 SQIVND (reference sequence). This CDR3 region has 14 residues. CDR3 loop: CASSITGITYEQYF. The DNA of the CDR3 is TGTGCCAGTAGTATCACGGGAATTACCTACGAGCAGTACTTC.

The chain recombines TRBV29-1 with TRBJ2-5, with a tentative D call TRBD2 (6 bases). The CDR3 consists of 14 residues. Germline V gene sequence: CDR1 SQVTM, CDR2 ANQGSEA. With 4 bases removed from V and 6 bases from J, the gap between germline ends came to 18 bases. The CDR3 region is CSVAPGLTRQTQYF. The CDR3 region has the DNA TGCAGCGTTGCCCCGGGACTCACAAGGCAGACCCAGTACTTC.

The CDR3 here is CASSFHRSRETQYF. The CDR3 bases are TGTGCCAGCAGTTTCCACAGGTCCAGGGAGACCCAGTACTTC. This sequence joins TRBV6-5 and TRBJ2-5; possibly TRBD1 for D (5 bases). This CDR3 is 14 amino acids long. V lost 4 bases and J 5 bases, leaving 14 bases between the germline ends. Germline V lookup: CDR1 MNHEY, CDR2 SVGAGI.

This rearrangement joins TRBV11-3 to TRBJ2-3; TRBD2 might be the D (5 bases). Deletions cut 2 bases from V and 8 bases from J, with 14 bases between. The CDR3 sequence is 14 residues long. Per germline, CDR1 SGHNT and CDR2 YENEEA. CDR3 bases: TGTGCCAGCAGCTTATCGGCGGGCGAAGGTACGCAGTATTTT. It encodes CASSLSAGEGTQYF.

CDR3 sequence reads: CASSPRGREGTDTQYF. The CDR3 DNA reads TGTGCCAGCAGCCCCAGAGGACGGGAGGGCACAGATACGCAGTATTTT. The rearrangement uses TRBV9 and TRBJ2-3; 7 nucleotides align to TRBD2. The germline CDR1 and CDR2 sequences are SGDLS and YYNGEE. Trimming cost V 4 bases and J 1 base; bases outside gene matches: 9. The CDR3 is 16 residues long.

V and J are TRBV4-1 and TRBJ1-1, with D maybe TRBD1 (6 bases). The CDR3 has 15 residues. Germline V gene lookup returns CDR1 MGHRA and CDR2 YSYEKL. V lost 7 bases, J lost 1 base, and 16 bases lay in between. For the CDR3, the DNA is TGCGCCAGCAAGCATGGGACAAACGGGAACACTGAAGCTTTCTTT. Amino acid sequence: CASKHGTNGNTEAFF.

The chain joins TRBV21-1 to TRBJ2-7; the DNA was not used to check the table's D call, TRBD2. TRBV21-1 is a pseudogene. The CDR3 contains 10 residues. The CDR3 reads CASTYFEQYF. The CDR3 coding sequence is TGTGCCAGCACCTATTTCGAGCAGTACTTC.

The chain carries TRBV7-2 and TRBJ2-3; 9 bases line up with TRBD2. CDR1 is SGHTA and CDR2 is FQGNSA in the germline V gene. The CDR3 runs 16 residues. V dropped 1 base and J dropped 2; count of bases not matched to a gene: 4. The CDR3 loop reads CASSLEIAGVTDTQYF. In DNA, the CDR3 is TGTGCCAGCAGCTTAGAGATAGCGGGGGTCACAGATACGCAGTATTTT. Based on the CDR3 plus reference TRBV7-2 and TRBJ2-3, the full variable domain is GAGVSQSPSNKVTEKGKDVELRCDPISGHTALYWYRQSLGQGLEFLIYFQGNSAPDKSGLPSDRFSAERTGGSVSTLTIQRTQQEDSAVYLCASSLEIAGVTDTQYFGPGTRLTVL.

In this sample, this clone turned up once. The chain links TRBV6-6 to TRBJ1-1, with no clear D. V dropped 0 bases and J dropped 4 bases, with 9 bases sitting between them. CDR3 length equals 14 residues. CDR1 and CDR2 from the germline V gene are MNHNY and SVGAGI (reference sequence). The CDR3 DNA sequence: TGTGCCAGCAGTTACTCGAGTGTCGGCACTGAAGCTTTCTTT. Its translation is CASSYSSVGTEAFF.

The chain couples TRBV30 to TRBJ1-1; D unclear. The CDR3 extends over 13 amino acids. CDR1 is GTSNPN, CDR2 SVGIG, per germline (reference sequence). With 0 bases removed from V and 4 bases from J, the gap between germline ends came to 9 bases. In DNA, the CDR3 is TGTGCCTGGAGTGTAGTGAGGGTCACTGAAGCTTTCTTT. It encodes CAWSVVRVTEAFF.

The V call is TRBV18, the J call TRBJ1-2; TRBD1 matches at 8 bases. V trimming: 4 bases; J trimming: 4 bases; junction bases outside the gene matches: 8. Germline CDR1 reads KGHSH; CDR2 reads LQKENI. This CDR3 comprises 15 residues. The chain's CDR3 is CASSLSGTGSYGYTF. The DNA for the CDR3 is TGTGCCAGCTCACTATCCGGGACAGGCAGCTATGGCTACACCTTC.

V and J are TRBV4-3 and TRBJ1-6, with D perhaps matching TRBD1 (5 bases). V dropped 0 bases and J dropped 7 bases, with 7 bases sitting between them. CDR3 length equals 14 residues. Per the germline V gene, CDR1 is LGHNA and CDR2 is YSLEER. The DNA for the CDR3 is TGCGCCAGCAGCCAAGATCGGGGGAATTCACCCCTCCACTTT. Translation gives CASSQDRGNSPLHF.

The chain uses TRBV6-5 and TRBJ2-1, with no clear D. Trimming took 1 base from V and 8 from J, leaving 12 bases between them. The germline gives CDR1 MNHEY, CDR2 SVGAGI. The CDR3 is made up of 14 amino acids. The CDR3 DNA follows: TGTGCCAGCAGTTACTGGGCCGCGAAGGATGAGCAGTTCTTC. Translating it yields CASSYWAAKDEQFF.

The CDR3 DNA is TGTGCCAGCAGTTCCCCGGGACTAGCGGGGGACGAGCAGTTCTTC. Amino acids: CASSSPGLAGDEQFF. The V gene is TRBV28, the J gene TRBJ2-1, with 14 positions matching TRBD2. The germline V gene has CDR1 MDHEN and CDR2 SYDVKM. Losses at the gene ends were 4 bases for V and 10 bases for J; bases not matched to a gene: 6. This CDR3 region has 15 residues.

The chain employs TRBV5-4 and TRBJ2-7; possibly TRBD2 for D (5 bases). Per germline, CDR1 SGHNT and CDR2 YYREEE (reference sequence). The CDR3 contains 17 residues. Trimming stripped 4 bases from V and 0 bases from J, with 20 bases between. The CDR3 sequence: CASSQDNRTAFSYEQYF. The CDR3 DNA follows: TGTGCCAGCAGCCAAGATAATCGGACTGCCTTCTCCTACGAGCAGTACTTC.

V usage is TRBV6-5 and J usage is TRBJ1-2; perhaps TRBD1 as D (5 bases). Trimming removed 0 bases from V and 7 bases from J, with 12 bases in between. Germline CDR1 reads MNHEY; CDR2 reads SVGAGI. This CDR3 contains 14 residues. The CDR3 loop is CASSYSPGGGGYTF. CDR3 DNA: TGTGCCAGCAGTTACTCGCCGGGGGGGGGTGGCTACACCTTC.

In this sample, this clone turned up once. This chain uses TRBV4-3 with TRBJ1-2; D is perhaps TRBD1 (5 bases). V lost 1 base and J 4 bases, leaving 13 bases between the germline ends. Looked up from germline, CDR1 is LGHNA and CDR2 is YSLEER. The CDR3 totals 15 residues. CDR3 coding DNA: TGCGCCAGCAGCCAAGCCCAGGGAAGGAGCTATGGCTACACCTTC. Translating gives CASSQAQGRSYGYTF.

This clone came up once. The chain combines TRBV2 with TRBJ2-1; the match to TRBD2 covers 8 bases. CDR1 is SNHLY, CDR2 FYNNEI, per germline. Unmatched junction bases numbered 5, after V lost 6 bases and J lost 4 bases. The CDR3 covers 14 residues. The CDR3 DNA follows: TGTGCCAGCAGGGTCGGGGGGGCGTACAATGAGCAGTTCTTC. Translated, it gives CASRVGGAYNEQFF. Variable domain in full (rest from reference TRBV2 and TRBJ2-1): EPEVTQTPSHQVTQMGQEVILRCVPISNHLYFYWYRQILGQKVEFLVSFYNNEISEKSEIFDDQFSVERPDGSNFTLKIRSTKLEDSAMYFCASRVGGAYNEQFFGPGTRLTVL.

This clone was detected only once. The junction and the germline gene differ at one end; a read error may be behind it. The chain joins TRBV29-1 to TRBJ1-6; D is undetermined. The CDR3 has 16 residues. Germline assignment: CDR1 SQVTM and CDR2 ANQGSEA. The CDR3 bases are TGCAGCGTTGAAGTCCACCTGAGCGGCTATAATTCACTCCTCCACTTT. Residues: CSVEVHLSGYNSLLHF. Complete variable domain (other parts from reference TRBV29-1 and TRBJ1-6): SAVISQKPSRDICQRGTSLTIQCQVDSQVTMMFWYRQQPGQSLTLIATANQGSEATYESGFVIDKFPISRPNLTFSTLTVSNMSPEDSSIYLCSVEVHLSGYNSLLHFGNGTRLTVT.

Here the CDR3 DNA reads TGTGCCTGGAGGGACAGAGGGGGCACTGAAGCTTTCTTT. Protein product: CAWRDRGGTEAFF. The gene calls are TRBV30 and TRBJ1-1; D possibly corresponds to TRBD1 (6 bases). Germline lookup yields CDR1 GTSNPN and CDR2 SVGIG (reference sequence). CDR3 length equals 13 residues. V gave up 3 bases and J gave up 4 bases, with 12 bases separating them.

The J gene is TRBJ1-5, the V gene TRBV18, with TRBD1 matching 8 bases. Germline CDR1 KGHSH, CDR2 LQKENI. The V segment lost 3 bases and the J segment 5 bases; nucleotides outside the gene matches: 3. CDR3 length equals 14 residues. This CDR3 is CASSPGQGDQPQHF. The CDR3 bases are TGTGCCAGCTCACCCGGACAGGGAGATCAGCCCCAGCATTTT.

CDR3 nucleotides: TGTGCCAGCAGAGGTATGGGAGGGCTAATCTACGAGCAGTACTTC. Protein product: CASRGMGGLIYEQYF. The chain couples TRBV11-2 to TRBJ2-5, with 7 bases that match TRBD2. The DNA end favors TRBJ2-7, so the J call may be wrong. The CDR3 contains 15 residues. The germline V gene has CDR1 SGHAT and CDR2 FQNNGV.

This clone came up once. The V call is TRBV12-5, the J call TRBJ2-1, with 7 bases aligning to TRBD1. The CDR3 is made up of 16 amino acids. Germline trimming cut 7 bases from V and 0 bases from J; bases unmatched to any gene: 9. Germline CDR1 is LGHNT and CDR2 is FRNRAP. CDR3 nucleotides: TGTGCTAGTGTCCCGGGACAGACGAGCTCCTACAATGAGCAGTTCTTC. Its translation: CASVPGQTSSYNEQFF.

The table lists this clone with a count of one. V usage is TRBV6-1 and J usage is TRBJ1-2; the D gene is possibly TRBD1 (6 bases). The CDR3 length is 15 residues. Germline V gene lookup returns CDR1 MNHNS and CDR2 SASEGT. Trimming took 5 bases from V and 3 from J, leaving 16 bases between them. As DNA, the CDR3 is TGTGCCAGCAGTCCGCACAGGGAGGGTGACTATGGCTACACCTTC. Its translation: CASSPHREGDYGYTF.

The V call is TRBV2, the J call TRBJ2-7; 9 bases are shared with TRBD1. Germline-derived CDR1 and CDR2 are SNHLY and FYNNEI. V lost 7 bases, J lost 7 bases, and 14 bases stayed unmatched. The CDR3 sequence is 15 residues long. As DNA, the CDR3 is TGTGCCAGCAAGATTCTTGGTGACAGGGGGAGGGAGCAGTACTTC. Its protein is CASKILGDRGREQYF.

The chain has TRBV18 and TRBJ2-7, with a weak D call TRBD2 (6 bases). This CDR3 region has 15 residues. Germline CDR1 reads KGHSH; CDR2 reads LQKENI. Between the trimmed V and J ends, which lost 3 bases and 0 bases, there was a span of 12 bases. CDR3 protein: CASSPKRGISYEQYF. As DNA, the CDR3 is TGTGCCAGCTCACCTAAACGGGGGATCTCCTACGAGCAGTACTTC.

This chain connects TRBV28 to TRBJ2-5, with a possible D match to TRBD1 (5 bases). The CDR3 totals 14 residues. The germline V gene encodes CDR1 MDHEN and CDR2 SYDVKM. V lost 4 bases to trimming and J lost 3 bases, with 12 bases between them. As DNA, the CDR3 is TGTGCCAGCAGTTATCGGGCAGGGAAAGAGACCCAGTACTTC. This codes for CASSYRAGKETQYF. Supplemented by reference TRBV28 and TRBJ2-5, the full variable domain reads DVKVTQSSRYLVKRTGEKVFLECVQDMDHENMFWYRQDPGLGLRLIYFSYDVKMKEKGDIPEGYSVSREKKERFSLILESASTNQTSMYLCASSYRAGKETQYFGPGTRLLVL.